The clone carrying this T cell receptor (beta chain) was observed many times. Time point noted: longitudinal time-point 3. V gave up 2 bases and J gave up 3 bases, with 10 bases separating them. The CDR3 totals 15 residues. Looked up from germline, CDR1 is SNHLY and CDR2 is FYNNEI. These data belong to a study of neurological immune-mediated disorders. 5'RACE generated cDNA with 10-nucleotide random UMIs. Each CDR3 protein gets one entry after TCRdb re-called the 5' RACE reads with MiXCR. The data show roughly 49,000 distinct CDR3 sequences, with roughly 13% seen just once and around 10% held by the top ten.

The TCR sequence derives from a male donor with HTLV-1-associated myelopathy (HAM/TSP). The rearrangement uses TRBV2 and TRBJ2-2; no definite D call. The sequenced sample was PBMCs. CDR3 residues: CASSEFAWHTGELFF. CDR3 sequence (DNA): TGTGCCAGCAGTGAATTCGCCTGGCACACCGGGGAGCTGTTTTTT.